A single sample is the source of the 9 T cell receptor beta chains below, sequenced in a study of shared clonotypes between healthy human individuals. Produced via immunoSEQ multiplex PCR; TCRdb's table is partial and in-frame only. Of some 2,500,000 clones listed, 85% to 95% are singletons. The sequenced material came from naive CD4+ T cells from PBMCs. The sample's subset: CD45RA+ positively selected. The receptors derive from a young man in good health. Some clones in this sample may be carry-over from other donors' samples.

The rearrangement uses TRBV18 and TRBJ2-7; 8 nucleotides match TRBD2. The germline CDR1 and CDR2 sequences are KGHSH and LQKENI. J gave up 1 base and V 0 bases, and 5 bases lay outside the gene matches. This CDR3 comprises 16 residues. CDR3 sequence: CASSPPGAGVSYEQYF. CDR3 in DNA: TGTGCCAGCTCACCACCAGGAGCGGGAGTTTCCTACGAGCAGTACTTC.

The rearrangement uses TRBV5-1 and TRBJ2-5; 7 positions match TRBD2. V shed 7 bases and J 2 bases; nucleotides not matched to a gene: 5. Germline CDR1 reads SGHRS; CDR2 reads YFSETQ. This CDR3 has 13 amino acids. As DNA, the CDR3 is TGCGCCAGCGCTGCCGGGGGGCAAGAGACCCAGTACTTC. Protein product: CASAAGGQETQYF.

The chain uses TRBV27 and TRBJ1-5; maybe TRBD1 (6 bases). This CDR3 is built from 13 residues. Trimming left V 4 bases short and J 6 bases short, with 10 bases between. CDR1 and CDR2 (germline): MNHEY, SMNVEV (reference sequence). The DNA for the CDR3 is TGTGCCAGCAGTTCCTTAGGGGGTCAGCCCCAGCATTTT. Amino acids: CASSSLGGQPQHF.

The rearrangement joins TRBV9 to TRBJ2-2, with a tentative D call TRBD1 (5 bases). Looked up from germline, CDR1 is SGDLS and CDR2 is YYNGEE. The CDR3 sequence is 14 residues long. With 3 bases removed from V and 3 bases from J, the gap between germline ends came to 9 bases. As DNA, the CDR3 is TGTGCCAGCAGCGGCCGACAGTACACCGGGGAGCTGTTTTTT. Translated, it gives CASSGRQYTGELFF.

The chain couples TRBV5-1 to TRBJ1-1, with D tentatively TRBD1 (5 bases). V lost 0 bases, J lost 9 bases, and 15 bases lay in between. The V gene's germline CDR1 is SGHRS and CDR2 YFSETQ. The CDR3 contains 14 residues. The CDR3 bases are TGCGCCAGCAGCTTGGAGGGGTCGGGCAGCAAAGCTTTCTTT. Encoded protein: CASSLEGSGSKAFF. The full variable domain, completed using reference TRBV5-1 and TRBJ1-1, is KAGVTQTPRYLIKTRGQQVTLSCSPISGHRSVSWYQQTPGQGLQFLFEYFSETQRNKGNFPGRFSGRQFSNSRSEMNVSTLELGDSALYLCASSLEGSGSKAFFGQGTRLTVV.

V and J are TRBV2 and TRBJ2-7; D gene unclear. With 5 bases removed from V and 1 base from J, the gap between germline ends came to 6 bases. Germline CDR1 reads SNHLY; CDR2 reads FYNNEI. CDR3 length equals 12 residues. CDR3: CASSTESYEQYF. The DNA for the CDR3 is TGTGCCAGCAGTACCGAGTCCTACGAGCAGTACTTC.

The chain recombines TRBV11-2 with TRBJ2-1; the D is unclear. V dropped 1 base and J dropped 6 bases, with 4 bases sitting between them. Germline values: CDR1 SGHAT, CDR2 FQNNGV. This CDR3 is 12 amino acids long. In DNA, the CDR3 is TGTGCCAGCAGCTTAGTTATCAATGAGCAGTTCTTC. Protein product: CASSLVINEQFF.

The genes are TRBV11-1 and TRBJ1-1; the D is unclear. The V and J ends lost 4 bases and 4 bases respectively, with 19 bases between them. The CDR3 consists of 16 residues. From germline, CDR1 is SGHAT and CDR2 FQDESV (reference sequence). The CDR3 sequence: CASSSRTHYIGTEAFF. The CDR3 nucleotides are TGTGCCAGCAGCTCGCGGACCCACTACATCGGCACTGAAGCTTTCTTT.

For this clone: Other DNA sequences in the same sample also yield this CDR3. V gene TRBV6-1 combines with J gene TRBJ2-6; D is possibly TRBD1 (6 bases). V dropped 4 bases and J dropped 0 bases, with 10 bases sitting between them. Germline CDR1 reads MNHNS; CDR2 reads SASEGT. The CDR3 is made up of 16 amino acids. In DNA form, the CDR3 reads TGTGCCAGCAGTGGGACAGCAAGCTCTGGGGCCAACGTCCTGACTTTC. Protein sequence: CASSGTASSGANVLTF.